The present T cell receptor (beta chain) was sequenced within a study of blood T cells in healthy people across ages. This clonotype came up many times. V was clipped by 7 bases and J by 0 bases, with 13 bases between them. The CDR3 has 13 residues. The germline gives CDR1 DFQATT, CDR2 SNEGSKA (reference sequence). Healthy individuals of Caucasian origin from Russia, aged 6 to 90, served as donors. A second PCR of about 7 to 12 cycles used a sample-barcoded 5' primer and a J-beta primer mix. A 12-random-nucleotide template-switch adaptor tagged each cDNA molecule. Every sample gave at least 3 million paired-end reads containing CDR3. Using its own MiXCR run on the 5' RACE reads, TCRdb lists one record per CDR3 protein. The sample yields 1,800,000 or so distinct CDR3 sequences, about 39% seen once.

Sequenced input: blood. The receptor's source is a human donor in good health. V usage is TRBV20-1 and J usage is TRBJ2-7; D perhaps matches TRBD2 (6 bases). The CDR3 loop is CSVSGRPSYEQYF. The CDR3 DNA is TGCAGTGTTAGCGGACGACCCTCCTACGAGCAGTACTTC.